This T cell receptor (beta chain) was obtained from a study of tumor-infiltrating lymphocytes in oesophageal squamous cell carcinoma. In its sample, this clonotype was seen many times. This clone may be a read error of a much larger clone one base away. TCRdb independently ran MiXCR on the PCR reads; one entry per CDR3 protein. The repertoire includes some 21,000 distinct CDR3 sequences, just under 40% of them detected once, and roughly 21% sits in the top ten. This CDR3 is built from 17 residues. In germline, CDR1 is MNHNY, CDR2 SVGAGI (reference sequence). Specimen: esophageal tumor tissue. This clonotype originated in a male donor with esophageal squamous cell carcinoma. The chain combines TRBV6-6 with TRBJ2-1, with 8 bases matching TRBD2. The assigned J gene may be wrong: the sequence end matches TRBJ2-7 better. CDR3 residues: CASSYSTSAYSYNEQYF. The CDR3 region has the DNA TGTGCCAGCAGTTACTCGACTAGCGCCTACTCCTACAATGAGCAGTACTTC.